This T cell receptor beta chain originates from a study of response to subunit inactivated influenza vaccine. For this clonotype: Its specificity is unknown.

TCRdb re-analysed the RT-PCR reads in MiXCR, keeping a single row per CDR3 protein. The sample holds just over 300,000 distinct CDR3 sequences, 20% to 25% seen once. The CDR3 is 14 residues long. The V end lost 4 bases, the J end lost 5 bases, and 15 bases lay between the germline ends. Germline V CDR1 and CDR2: SGHDT, YYEEEE. Study-wide results and caveats: With each seasonal influenza vaccination, the authors suggested, few new T cells are recruited.

Source: PBMCs from blood, taken less than 22 months after vaccination. The chain employs TRBV5-6 and TRBJ2-5; a weak D match, TRBD1 (6 bases). The source of this sequence is a man between 50 and 69 years old who received an inactivated influenza vaccine. CDR3 in DNA: TGTGCCAGCAGCCCAGTAGTGGGGGCGGAGACCCAGTACTTC. Its protein product is CASSPVVGAETQYF. The variable domain in full, with the rest retrieved from reference TRBV5-6 and TRBJ2-5, is DAGVTQSPTHLIKTRGQQVTLRCSPKSGHDTVSWYQQALGQGPQFIFQYYEEEERQRGNFPDRFSGHQFPNYSSELNVNALLLGDSALYLCASSPVVGAETQYFGPGTRLLVL.